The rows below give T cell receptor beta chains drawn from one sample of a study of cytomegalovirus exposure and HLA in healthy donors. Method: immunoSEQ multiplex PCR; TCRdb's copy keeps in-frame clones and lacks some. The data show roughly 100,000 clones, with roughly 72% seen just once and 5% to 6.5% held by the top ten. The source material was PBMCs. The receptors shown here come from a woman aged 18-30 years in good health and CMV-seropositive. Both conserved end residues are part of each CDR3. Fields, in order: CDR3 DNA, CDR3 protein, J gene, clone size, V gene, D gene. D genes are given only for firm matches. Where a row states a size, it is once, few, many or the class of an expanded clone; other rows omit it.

cdr3_nt: TGTGCCAGCAGTTACAGAGATTCCTACGAGCAGTACTTC
cdr3_aa: CASSYRDSYEQYF
j_call: TRBJ2-7
clone_size: .
v_call: TRBV6-6
d_call: .

cdr3_nt: TGTGCCAGCAGTGAACGGATCCCCGGGGGAAAACTGTTTTTT
cdr3_aa: CASSERIPGGKLFF
j_call: TRBJ1-4
clone_size: .
v_call: TRBV2
d_call: .

cdr3_nt: TGTGCCAGCAGCTCCTTACTAGCGGGACCTTCCTACGAGCAGTACTTC
cdr3_aa: CASSSLLAGPSYEQYF
j_call: TRBJ2-7
clone_size: .
v_call: TRBV11-2
d_call: TRBD2

cdr3_nt: TGCGCCAGCAGCTTGGGGGACAGTTACGCGAGCGAGCAGTACTTC
cdr3_aa: CASSLGDSYASEQYF
j_call: TRBJ2-7
clone_size: .
v_call: TRBV5-1
d_call: TRBD1

cdr3_nt: TGTGTCATAACGGGGGGCGCAAGCAATGAGCAGTTCTTC
cdr3_aa: CVITGGASNEQFF
j_call: TRBJ2-1
clone_size: .
v_call: TRBV6-1
d_call: .

cdr3_nt: TGTGCCTGGAGTGTACAGTATCCCCCAACTGAAGCTTTCTTT
cdr3_aa: CAWSVQYPPTEAFF
j_call: TRBJ1-1
clone_size: few
v_call: TRBV30
d_call: .

cdr3_nt: TGTGCCAGCAGTTTGGGGGGCTCCTACAATGAGCAGTTCTTC
cdr3_aa: CASSLGGSYNEQFF
j_call: TRBJ2-1
clone_size: .
v_call: TRBV27
d_call: .

cdr3_nt: TGTGCCAGCAGTGGGACCTGTTTGGAATCGACAGGCCATAGGTGCTACACCTTC
cdr3_aa: CASSGTCLESTGHRCYTF
j_call: TRBJ1-2
clone_size: once
v_call: TRBV6-1
d_call: .

cdr3_nt: TGTGCCGGGAGTGATGGGGCGGTTGGCGAGCAGTACTTC
cdr3_aa: CAGSDGAVGEQYF
j_call: TRBJ2-7
clone_size: .
v_call: TRBV30
d_call: .

cdr3_nt: TGTGCCACCAGCAAGGGACAGGGGTTCGATCAGCCCCAGCATTTT
cdr3_aa: CATSKGQGFDQPQHF
j_call: TRBJ1-5
clone_size: .
v_call: TRBV15
d_call: TRBD1

cdr3_nt: TGTGCCAGCACCAATAGCTTACAGGACTATGGCTACACCTTC
cdr3_aa: CASTNSLQDYGYTF
j_call: TRBJ1-2
clone_size: .
v_call: TRBV2
d_call: .

cdr3_nt: TGTGCCAGCAGGAGGACTAGCGGGAGCCCCGGGCATGAGCAGTTCTTC
cdr3_aa: CASRRTSGSPGHEQFF
j_call: TRBJ2-1
clone_size: once
v_call: TRBV28
d_call: TRBD2

cdr3_nt: TGTGCCAGCAGCTTACTCGGGGCTAGCGGGATCCTGGGGGGGGCCAATGAGCAGTTCTTC
cdr3_aa: CASSLLGASGILGGANEQFF
j_call: TRBJ2-1
clone_size: once
v_call: TRBV7-8
d_call: TRBD2

cdr3_nt: TGTGCCAGCAGCAGGGGGGGGGCTAACTATGGCTACACCTTC
cdr3_aa: CASSRGGANYGYTF
j_call: TRBJ1-2
clone_size: .
v_call: TRBV9
d_call: .

cdr3_nt: TGCAGCGGGACAGGGCTGGGGAACACTGAAGCTTTCTTT
cdr3_aa: CSGTGLGNTEAFF
j_call: TRBJ1-1
clone_size: .
v_call: TRBV29-1
d_call: TRBD1

cdr3_nt: TGCGCCAGCAGCCAAAACAGTAGGGGCGCGAATGAAAAACTGTTTTTT
cdr3_aa: CASSQNSRGANEKLFF
j_call: TRBJ1-4
clone_size: few
v_call: TRBV4-1
d_call: .

cdr3_nt: TGCGCCAGCAGCTTAGGACTTTACAATGAGCAGTTCTTC
cdr3_aa: CASSLGLYNEQFF
j_call: TRBJ2-1
clone_size: .
v_call: TRBV5-1
d_call: .

cdr3_nt: TGTGCCAGCAGCTTGGGTTCGGGGATTTCCTACAATGAGCAGTTCTTC
cdr3_aa: CASSLGSGISYNEQFF
j_call: TRBJ2-1
clone_size: .
v_call: TRBV5-6
d_call: .

cdr3_nt: TGTGCCAGCAGCGTCCGGACTAGCTGGAAAATCTCCGGCGAGCAGTACTTC
cdr3_aa: CASSVRTSWKISGEQYF
j_call: TRBJ2-7
clone_size: .
v_call: TRBV11-2
d_call: TRBD2

cdr3_nt: TGTGCCATCAAACAGGGAAATCAGCCCCAGCATTTT
cdr3_aa: CAIKQGNQPQHF
j_call: TRBJ1-5
clone_size: .
v_call: TRBV6-1
d_call: .

cdr3_nt: TGCGCCAGCAGCCCGGGGACAGGGGAGTTGAGCTACACCTTC
cdr3_aa: CASSPGTGELSYTF
j_call: TRBJ1-2
clone_size: .
v_call: TRBV5-1
d_call: TRBD1

cdr3_nt: TGTGCCAGTAGTATAGGTACCGGGAGCTCCTACAATGAGCAGTTCTTC
cdr3_aa: CASSIGTGSSYNEQFF
j_call: TRBJ2-1
clone_size: .
v_call: TRBV19
d_call: .

cdr3_nt: TGTGCCAGCAGTGAAAGCACTAGCGGGGGACGCACAGATACGCAGTATTTT
cdr3_aa: CASSESTSGGRTDTQYF
j_call: TRBJ2-3
clone_size: .
v_call: TRBV2
d_call: TRBD2

cdr3_nt: TGCGCCAGCAGCTTGTTCGAGGGGGACTACGAGCAGTACTTC
cdr3_aa: CASSLFEGDYEQYF
j_call: TRBJ2-7
clone_size: once
v_call: TRBV5-1
d_call: .

cdr3_nt: TGTGCCAGCTCACCGGGACAGGGGCGAGAGACCCAGTACTTC
cdr3_aa: CASSPGQGRETQYF
j_call: TRBJ2-5
clone_size: .
v_call: TRBV18
d_call: TRBD1

cdr3_nt: TGTGCCAGCAGTTTTACACAGGGGACGGATGAGCAGTTCTTC
cdr3_aa: CASSFTQGTDEQFF
j_call: TRBJ2-1
clone_size: .
v_call: TRBV28
d_call: TRBD1

cdr3_nt: TGTGCCAGCAGTACACCTAGGACTAGCGGGACCGAGCAGTACTTC
cdr3_aa: CASSTPRTSGTEQYF
j_call: TRBJ2-7
clone_size: .
v_call: TRBV28
d_call: TRBD2

cdr3_nt: TGCGCCAGCAGCTTGGGGAGTGGCAGTTTCACAGATACGCAGTATTTT
cdr3_aa: CASSLGSGSFTDTQYF
j_call: TRBJ2-3
clone_size: .
v_call: TRBV5-1
d_call: .

cdr3_nt: TGTGCCAGCAGTTTCATCCCTGCGGGGGTCCGGGAAGCTTTCTTT
cdr3_aa: CASSFIPAGVREAFF
j_call: TRBJ1-1
clone_size: .
v_call: TRBV28
d_call: .

cdr3_nt: TGTGCCAGCAGCCTGCTACAGGGACAAAACACTGAAGCTTTCTTT
cdr3_aa: CASSLLQGQNTEAFF
j_call: TRBJ1-1
clone_size: .
v_call: TRBV11-1
d_call: .

cdr3_nt: TGCGCCAGCAGCTTGGGTCCAGGGGGCCATGAAAAACTGTTTTTT
cdr3_aa: CASSLGPGGHEKLFF
j_call: TRBJ1-4
clone_size: few
v_call: TRBV5-1
d_call: TRBD1

cdr3_nt: TGTGCCAGCACCCCAAGCCAGGGGGTGGGGCTTTACAATGAGCAGTTCTTC
cdr3_aa: CASTPSQGVGLYNEQFF
j_call: TRBJ2-1
clone_size: .
v_call: TRBV28
d_call: TRBD1

cdr3_nt: TGTGCCAGCAGCGGGGACAGAGCTTTCTTT
cdr3_aa: CASSGDRAFF
j_call: TRBJ1-1
clone_size: .
v_call: TRBV14
d_call: TRBD1

cdr3_nt: TGTGCCAGCAGGCGAGACACAGTCACAGATACGCAGTATTTT
cdr3_aa: CASRRDTVTDTQYF
j_call: TRBJ2-3
clone_size: .
v_call: TRBV2
d_call: .

cdr3_nt: TGCAGCGCTGGGACTAGCGGGAGTACCGGGGAGCTGTTTTTT
cdr3_aa: CSAGTSGSTGELFF
j_call: TRBJ2-2
clone_size: .
v_call: TRBV29-1
d_call: TRBD2

cdr3_nt: TGTGCCAGCAGTGAACAGGGGCGGGAGCAGTACTTC
cdr3_aa: CASSEQGREQYF
j_call: TRBJ2-7
clone_size: .
v_call: TRBV25-1
d_call: .

cdr3_nt: TGTGCCAGCAGCTCCGGGACTGACAATGAGCAGTTCTTC
cdr3_aa: CASSSGTDNEQFF
j_call: TRBJ2-1
clone_size: .
v_call: TRBV7-6
d_call: .

cdr3_nt: TGTGCCACTCGTCGTTACAATGAGCAGTTCTTC
cdr3_aa: CATRRYNEQFF
j_call: TRBJ2-1
clone_size: .
v_call: TRBV6-5
d_call: .

cdr3_nt: TGTGCCTGGAGTGTCACGGGAGGGGTTGAGCAGTTCTTC
cdr3_aa: CAWSVTGGVEQFF
j_call: TRBJ2-1
clone_size: once
v_call: TRBV30
d_call: TRBD2

cdr3_nt: TGTGCCAGCAGTAATCTAGCGGGAGGGCCTGATGATACGCAGTATTTT
cdr3_aa: CASSNLAGGPDDTQYF
j_call: TRBJ2-3
clone_size: .
v_call: TRBV28
d_call: TRBD2

cdr3_nt: TGCGCCAGCAGCTCAGCCGGATCTCCCGGGGTCCTGACTTTC
cdr3_aa: CASSSAGSPGVLTF
j_call: TRBJ2-6
clone_size: few
v_call: TRBV5-1
d_call: .

cdr3_nt: TGTGCCAGCAGCTTCGAGGGCAATCAGCCCCAGCATTTT
cdr3_aa: CASSFEGNQPQHF
j_call: TRBJ1-5
clone_size: .
v_call: TRBV7-2
d_call: .

cdr3_nt: TGTGCCAGCAGCTTGGATAGGGGGCAAGAGACCCAGTACTTC
cdr3_aa: CASSLDRGQETQYF
j_call: TRBJ2-5
clone_size: .
v_call: TRBV5-4
d_call: .

cdr3_nt: TGTGCCAGTAGTATTCAACAGGGTGGCTACGAGCAGTACTTC
cdr3_aa: CASSIQQGGYEQYF
j_call: TRBJ2-7
clone_size: .
v_call: TRBV19
d_call: .

cdr3_nt: TGTGCCAGTGGCCGGGACAACACAGATACGCAGTATTTT
cdr3_aa: CASGRDNTDTQYF
j_call: TRBJ2-3
clone_size: .
v_call: TRBV19
d_call: .

cdr3_nt: TGTGCCAGCAGTTTGGGCCTGAACACTGAAGCTTTCTTT
cdr3_aa: CASSLGLNTEAFF
j_call: TRBJ1-1
clone_size: few
v_call: TRBV6-5
d_call: .

cdr3_nt: TGTGCCAGCAGGGCGGTGGACAGGGTAGGAGCTTTCTTT
cdr3_aa: CASRAVDRVGAFF
j_call: TRBJ1-1
clone_size: .
v_call: TRBV28
d_call: TRBD1

cdr3_nt: TGTGCCAGCAGCGTAGAGGGGGGACTAGCGGGACGCAATGAGCAGTTCTTC
cdr3_aa: CASSVEGGLAGRNEQFF
j_call: TRBJ2-1
clone_size: .
v_call: TRBV9
d_call: TRBD2

cdr3_nt: TGTGCCAGCAGGTTCGGGGGTGGCTACACCTTC
cdr3_aa: CASRFGGGYTF
j_call: TRBJ1-2
clone_size: once
v_call: TRBV6-5
d_call: .

cdr3_nt: TGCGCCAGCAGCTTGGTTAGCGGGATCTACGAGCAGTACTTC
cdr3_aa: CASSLVSGIYEQYF
j_call: TRBJ2-7
clone_size: .
v_call: TRBV5-1
d_call: TRBD2

cdr3_nt: TGCGCCAGCAGCTTGGGTGATGCGGTCTATGGCTACACCTTC
cdr3_aa: CASSLGDAVYGYTF
j_call: TRBJ1-2
clone_size: few
v_call: TRBV5-1
d_call: .

cdr3_nt: TGTGCCAGCAGCCTGACAGTCCCGGTCAATGAGCAGTTCTTC
cdr3_aa: CASSLTVPVNEQFF
j_call: TRBJ2-1
clone_size: .
v_call: TRBV5-6
d_call: .

cdr3_nt: TGCAGCGTTGAAGAGGGGACAGGGTACACCGGGGAGCTGTTTTTT
cdr3_aa: CSVEEGTGYTGELFF
j_call: TRBJ2-2
clone_size: once
v_call: TRBV29-1
d_call: TRBD1

cdr3_nt: TGTGCCAGCAGTCCTATAAGCTCCTATAATTCACCCCTCCACTTT
cdr3_aa: CASSPISSYNSPLHF
j_call: TRBJ1-6
clone_size: .
v_call: TRBV27
d_call: .

cdr3_nt: TGTGCCTGGAGTGTCGGCGGCGAGCAGTACTTC
cdr3_aa: CAWSVGGEQYF
j_call: TRBJ2-7
clone_size: few
v_call: TRBV30
d_call: .